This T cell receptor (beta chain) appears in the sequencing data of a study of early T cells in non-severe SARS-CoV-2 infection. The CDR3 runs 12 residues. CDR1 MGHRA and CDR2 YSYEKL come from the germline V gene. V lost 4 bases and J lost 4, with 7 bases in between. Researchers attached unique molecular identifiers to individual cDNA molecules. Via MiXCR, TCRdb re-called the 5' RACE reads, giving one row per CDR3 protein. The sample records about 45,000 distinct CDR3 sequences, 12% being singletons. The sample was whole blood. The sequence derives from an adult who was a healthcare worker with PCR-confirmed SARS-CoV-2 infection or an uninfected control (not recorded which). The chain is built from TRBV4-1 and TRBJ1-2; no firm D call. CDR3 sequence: CASSRSFYGYTF. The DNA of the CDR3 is TGCGCCAGCAGCCGGTCCTTCTATGGCTACACCTTC.